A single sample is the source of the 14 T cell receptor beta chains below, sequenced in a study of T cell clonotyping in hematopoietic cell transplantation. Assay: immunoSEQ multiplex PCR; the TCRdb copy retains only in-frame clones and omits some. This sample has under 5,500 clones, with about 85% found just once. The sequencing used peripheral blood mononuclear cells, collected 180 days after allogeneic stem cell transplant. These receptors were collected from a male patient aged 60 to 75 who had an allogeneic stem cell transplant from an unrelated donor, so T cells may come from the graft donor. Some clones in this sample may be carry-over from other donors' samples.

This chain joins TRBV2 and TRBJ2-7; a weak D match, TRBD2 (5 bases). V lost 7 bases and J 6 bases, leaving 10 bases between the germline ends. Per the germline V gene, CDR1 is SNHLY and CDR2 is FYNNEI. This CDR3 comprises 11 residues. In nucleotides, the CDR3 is TGTGCCAGCACCGAGGGATCCGAGCAGTACTTC. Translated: CASTEGSEQYF. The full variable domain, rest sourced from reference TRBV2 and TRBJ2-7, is EPEVTQTPSHQVTQMGQEVILRCVPISNHLYFYWYRQILGQKVEFLVSFYNNEISEKSEIFDDQFSVERPDGSNFTLKIRSTKLEDSAMYFCASTEGSEQYFGPGTRLTVT.

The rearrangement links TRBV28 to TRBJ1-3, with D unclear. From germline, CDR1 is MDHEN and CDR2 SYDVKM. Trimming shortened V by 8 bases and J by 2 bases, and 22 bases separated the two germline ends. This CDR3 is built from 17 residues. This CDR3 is CASRRPVGKATGNTIYF. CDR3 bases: TGTGCCAGCCGCCGACCGGTGGGGAAAGCAACTGGAAACACCATATATTTT. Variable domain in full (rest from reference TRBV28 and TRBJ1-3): DVKVTQSSRYLVKRTGEKVFLECVQDMDHENMFWYRQDPGLGLRLIYFSYDVKMKEKGDIPEGYSVSREKKERFSLILESASTNQTSMYLCASRRPVGKATGNTIYFGEGSWLTVV.

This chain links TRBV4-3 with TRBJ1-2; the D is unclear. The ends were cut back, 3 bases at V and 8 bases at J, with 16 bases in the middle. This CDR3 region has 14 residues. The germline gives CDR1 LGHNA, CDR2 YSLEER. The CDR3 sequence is CASSQVNPAGGYTF. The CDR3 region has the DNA TGCGCCAGCAGCCAGGTAAACCCAGCGGGAGGCTACACCTTC.

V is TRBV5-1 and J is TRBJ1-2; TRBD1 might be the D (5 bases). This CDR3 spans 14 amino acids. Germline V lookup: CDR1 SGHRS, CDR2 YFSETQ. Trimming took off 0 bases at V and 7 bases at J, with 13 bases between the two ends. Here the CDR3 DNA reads TGCGCCAGCAGCTTGGGGGCCAGGGAAGTTGGCTACACCTTC. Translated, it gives CASSLGAREVGYTF.

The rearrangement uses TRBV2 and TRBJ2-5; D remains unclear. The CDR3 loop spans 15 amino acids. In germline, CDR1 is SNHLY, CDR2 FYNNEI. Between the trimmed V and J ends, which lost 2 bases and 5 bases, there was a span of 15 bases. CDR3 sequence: CASSERHTLRETQYF. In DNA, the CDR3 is TGTGCCAGCAGTGAAAGACACACCTTAAGGGAGACCCAGTACTTC. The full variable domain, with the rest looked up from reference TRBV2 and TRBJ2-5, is EPEVTQTPSHQVTQMGQEVILRCVPISNHLYFYWYRQILGQKVEFLVSFYNNEISEKSEIFDDQFSVERPDGSNFTLKIRSTKLEDSAMYFCASSERHTLRETQYFGPGTRLLVL.

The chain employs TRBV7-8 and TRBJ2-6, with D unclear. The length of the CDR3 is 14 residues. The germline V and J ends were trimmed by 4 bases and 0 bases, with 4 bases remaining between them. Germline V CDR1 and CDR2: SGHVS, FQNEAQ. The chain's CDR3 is CASSSNSGANVLTF. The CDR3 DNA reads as TGTGCCAGCAGCTCCAACTCTGGGGCCAACGTCCTGACTTTC.

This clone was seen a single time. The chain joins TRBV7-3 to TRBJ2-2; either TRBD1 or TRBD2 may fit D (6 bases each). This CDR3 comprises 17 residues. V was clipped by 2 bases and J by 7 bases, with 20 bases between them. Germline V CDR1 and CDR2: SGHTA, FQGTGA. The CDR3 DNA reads TGTGCCAGCAGCTTAGTCCCGTCGGGGGCTACAGGCGGGGAGCTGTTTTTT. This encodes CASSLVPSGATGGELFF.

CDR3: CASSNRQGLGEQYF. DNA for the CDR3: TGTGCCAGCAGTAACCGACAGGGATTGGGGGAGCAGTACTTC. The gene calls are TRBV27 and TRBJ2-7, with 7 bases that match TRBD1. The length of the CDR3 is 14 residues. The V segment lost 5 bases and the J segment 7 bases; nucleotides outside the gene matches: 11. Germline values: CDR1 MNHEY, CDR2 SMNVEV (reference sequence).

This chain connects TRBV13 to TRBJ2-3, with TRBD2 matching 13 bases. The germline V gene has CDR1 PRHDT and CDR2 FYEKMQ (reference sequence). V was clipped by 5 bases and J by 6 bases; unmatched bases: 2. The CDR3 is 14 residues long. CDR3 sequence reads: CASSQGLAGDTQYF. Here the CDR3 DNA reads TGTGCCAGCAGCCAGGGACTAGCGGGGGATACGCAGTATTTT.

The CDR3 coding sequence is TGTGCCAGTAGGAGGACAGGAGGTGGTGAAAAACTGTTTTTT. Protein sequence: CASRRTGGGEKLFF. The chain uses TRBV19 and TRBJ1-4, with 7 positions matching TRBD1. Germline-derived CDR1 and CDR2 are LNHDA and SQIVND (reference sequence). This CDR3 spans 14 amino acids. With 6 bases clipped from V and 7 bases from J, the junction kept 8 bases outside the gene matches.

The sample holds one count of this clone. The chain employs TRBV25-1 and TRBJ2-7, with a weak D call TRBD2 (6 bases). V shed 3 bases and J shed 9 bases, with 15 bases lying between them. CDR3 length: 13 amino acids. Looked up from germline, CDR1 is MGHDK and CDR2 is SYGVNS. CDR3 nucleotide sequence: TGTGCCAGCAGTGACCCTACCAGGCGGGGGCAGTACTTC. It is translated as CASSDPTRRGQYF.

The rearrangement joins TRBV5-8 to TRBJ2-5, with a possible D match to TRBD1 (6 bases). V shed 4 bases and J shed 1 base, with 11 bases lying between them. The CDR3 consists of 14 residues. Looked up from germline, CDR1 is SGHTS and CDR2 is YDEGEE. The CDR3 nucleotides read TGTGCCAGCAGCCTATTACAGGGCCAAGAGACCCAGTACTTC. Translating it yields CASSLLQGQETQYF.

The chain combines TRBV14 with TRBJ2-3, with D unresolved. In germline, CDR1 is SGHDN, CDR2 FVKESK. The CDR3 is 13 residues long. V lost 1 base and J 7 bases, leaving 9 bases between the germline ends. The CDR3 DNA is TGTGCCAGCAGCCAAGTCGCCCATAATACGCAGTATTTT. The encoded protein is CASSQVAHNTQYF.

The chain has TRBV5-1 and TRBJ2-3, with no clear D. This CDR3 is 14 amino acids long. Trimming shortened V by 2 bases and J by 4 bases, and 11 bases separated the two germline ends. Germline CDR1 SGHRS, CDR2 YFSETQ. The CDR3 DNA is TGCGCCAGCAGCTTTTCGGCGTCAGCAGATACGCAGTATTTT. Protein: CASSFSASADTQYF.